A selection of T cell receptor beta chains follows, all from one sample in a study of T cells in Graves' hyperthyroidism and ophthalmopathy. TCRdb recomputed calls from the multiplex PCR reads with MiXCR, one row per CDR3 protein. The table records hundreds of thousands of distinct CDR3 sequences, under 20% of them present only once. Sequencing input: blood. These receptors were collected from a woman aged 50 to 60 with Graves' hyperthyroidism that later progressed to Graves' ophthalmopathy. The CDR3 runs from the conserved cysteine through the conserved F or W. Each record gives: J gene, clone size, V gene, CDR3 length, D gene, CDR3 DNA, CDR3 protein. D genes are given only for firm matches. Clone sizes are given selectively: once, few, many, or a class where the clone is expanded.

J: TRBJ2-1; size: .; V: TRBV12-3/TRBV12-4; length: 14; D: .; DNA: TGTGCCAGCAGACACGGGACTCGCAGCAATGAGCAGTTCTTC; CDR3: CASRHGTRSNEQFF
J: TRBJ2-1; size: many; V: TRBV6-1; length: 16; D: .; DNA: TGTGCCAGCAGTGGGGGACTCACGGCCTCCTACAATGAGCAGTTCTTC; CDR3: CASSGGLTASYNEQFF
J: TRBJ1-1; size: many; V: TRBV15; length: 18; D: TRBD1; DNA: TGTGCCACCAGCAGAGATTATAAAGAAGGGACAGAGAACACTGAAGCTTTCTTT; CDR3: CATSRDYKEGTENTEAFF
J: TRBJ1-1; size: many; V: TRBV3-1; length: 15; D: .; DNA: TGTGCCAGCAGCCAAGTTGCCAGACTGAACACTGAAGCTTTCTTT; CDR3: CASSQVARLNTEAFF
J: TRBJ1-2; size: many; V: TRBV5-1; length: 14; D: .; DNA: TGCGCCAGCAGCTTGGGCGTGGAACATGGAGGCTACACCTTC; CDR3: CASSLGVEHGGYTF
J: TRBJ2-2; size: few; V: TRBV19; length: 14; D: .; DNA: TGTGCCAGTACCTGGGAGATGAACACCGGGGAGCTGTTTTTT; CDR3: CASTWEMNTGELFF
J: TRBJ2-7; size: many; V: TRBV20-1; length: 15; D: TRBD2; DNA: TGCAGTGCCTCCCTTTTGTTAGCGGGGACGGACGAGCAGTACTTC; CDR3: CSASLLLAGTDEQYF
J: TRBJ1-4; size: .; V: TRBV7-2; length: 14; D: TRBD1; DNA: TGTGCCAGCAGCTTTAGACAGGGTTTTGGAAAACTGTTTTTT; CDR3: CASSFRQGFGKLFF
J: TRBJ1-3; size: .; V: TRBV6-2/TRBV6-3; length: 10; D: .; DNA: TGTGCAAGACCCGGAAACACCATATATTTT; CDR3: CARPGNTIYF
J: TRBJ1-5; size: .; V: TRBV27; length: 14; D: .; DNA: TGTGCCAGCAGTTTACTGCAAATCGGACAGCCCCAGCATTTT; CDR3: CASSLLQIGQPQHF
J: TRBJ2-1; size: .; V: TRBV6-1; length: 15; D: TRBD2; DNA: TGTGCCAGCAGTGGACTAGCGGCGGGGGTCAATGAGCAGTTCTTC; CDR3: CASSGLAAGVNEQFF
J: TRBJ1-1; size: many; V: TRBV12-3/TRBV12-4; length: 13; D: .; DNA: TGTGCCAGCAGTTTAGGAGTTGGTACTGAAGCTTTCTTT; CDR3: CASSLGVGTEAFF
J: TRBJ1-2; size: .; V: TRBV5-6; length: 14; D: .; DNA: TGTGCCAGCAGCTTGGGGGGTCGGGACTATGGCTACACCTTC; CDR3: CASSLGGRDYGYTF
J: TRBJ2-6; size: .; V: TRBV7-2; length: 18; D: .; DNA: TGTGCCAGCAGTTACGACCCGGACGGCCGCCAGGGGGCCAACGTCCTGACTTTC; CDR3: CASSYDPDGRQGANVLTF
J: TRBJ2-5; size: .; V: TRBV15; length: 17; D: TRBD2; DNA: TGTGCCACCAACCCAAAGCTAGCGGGGGTGCAGAAAGAGACCCAGTACTTC; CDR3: CATNPKLAGVQKETQYF
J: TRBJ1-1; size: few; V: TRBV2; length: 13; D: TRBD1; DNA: TGTGCCAGCCTGGACAGGGGGCCGACTGAAGCTTTCTTT; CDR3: CASLDRGPTEAFF
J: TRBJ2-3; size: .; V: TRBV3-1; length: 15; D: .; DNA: TGTGCCAGCAGCCCCCAAGAGGGGTTAGTAGATACGCAGTATTTT; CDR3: CASSPQEGLVDTQYF
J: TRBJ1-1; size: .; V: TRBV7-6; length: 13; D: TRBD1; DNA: TGTGCCAGCAGCGCCGCGACAGGGAGCGAAGCTTTCTTT; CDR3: CASSAATGSEAFF
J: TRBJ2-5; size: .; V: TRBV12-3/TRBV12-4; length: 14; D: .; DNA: TGTGCCAGCAGTTCCATGGGCGGACCGGAGACCCAGTACTTC; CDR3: CASSSMGGPETQYF
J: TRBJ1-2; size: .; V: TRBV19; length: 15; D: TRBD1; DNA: TGTGCCAGTAGTTGGCCCGGGACAGGGATCTATGGCTACACCTTC; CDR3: CASSWPGTGIYGYTF
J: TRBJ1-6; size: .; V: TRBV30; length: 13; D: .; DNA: TGTGCCTGGAGTTCGGGAGCGGGTTCACCCCTCCACTTT; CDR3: CAWSSGAGSPLHF
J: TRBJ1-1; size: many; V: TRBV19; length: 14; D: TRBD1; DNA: TGTGCCAGTAGTGGACCGACAGGGACCACTGAAGCTTTCTTT; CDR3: CASSGPTGTTEAFF
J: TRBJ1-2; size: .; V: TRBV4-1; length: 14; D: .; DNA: TGCGCCAGCAGCCAAGAGAAGGGGCTGATGGGCTACACCTTC; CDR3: CASSQEKGLMGYTF
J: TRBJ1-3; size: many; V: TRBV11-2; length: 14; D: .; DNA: TGTGCCAGCAGCTTTAACCCCTCTGGAAACACCATATATTTT; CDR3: CASSFNPSGNTIYF
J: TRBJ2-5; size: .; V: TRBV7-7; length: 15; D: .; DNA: TGTGCTAGCAGCTTAGGGGGACAATTTAAAGAGACCCAGTACTTC; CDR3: CASSLGGQFKETQYF
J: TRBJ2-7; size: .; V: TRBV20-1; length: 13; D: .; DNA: TGCAGTGCTAGTCTGGGGGCGGGCTACGAGCAGTACTTC; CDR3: CSASLGAGYEQYF
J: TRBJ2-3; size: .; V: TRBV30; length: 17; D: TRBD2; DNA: TGTGCCTGGGGGGGGGCAGGACTAGCGGGGGCGCAAGATACGCAGTATTTT; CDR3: CAWGGAGLAGAQDTQYF
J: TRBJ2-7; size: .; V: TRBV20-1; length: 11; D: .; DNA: TGCAGTGCAAGCGACCCTGGCGAGCAGTACTTC; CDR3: CSASDPGEQYF
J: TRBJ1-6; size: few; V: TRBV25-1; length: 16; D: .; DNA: TGTGCCAGCAGTGAAGCAAGGACAGTAGATAATTCACCCCTCCACTTT; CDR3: CASSEARTVDNSPLHF
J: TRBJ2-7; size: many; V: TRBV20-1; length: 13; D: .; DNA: TGCAGTGCTAGAGATTCCGGTTTCCCCGAGCAGTACTTC; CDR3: CSARDSGFPEQYF
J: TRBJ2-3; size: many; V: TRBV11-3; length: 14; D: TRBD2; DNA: TGTGCCAGCAGCACTACTAGCGCAGCAGATACGCAGTATTTT; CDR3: CASSTTSAADTQYF
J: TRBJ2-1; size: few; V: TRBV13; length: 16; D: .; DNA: TGTGCCAGCACCGTCACAGAGGGGTACTTCCACAGTGAGCAGTTCTTC; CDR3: CASTVTEGYFHSEQFF
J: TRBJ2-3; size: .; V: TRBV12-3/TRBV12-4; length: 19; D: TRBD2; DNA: TGTGCCAGCATCGAAGCACGTAGCGGGGAGGCTCCTAGCACAGATACGCAGTATTTT; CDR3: CASIEARSGEAPSTDTQYF
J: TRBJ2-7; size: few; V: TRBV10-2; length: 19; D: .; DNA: TGCGCCAGCAGTGAAATCAAACCAAACCAACCTTCGAGCTCCTACGAGCAGTACTTC; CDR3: CASSEIKPNQPSSSYEQYF
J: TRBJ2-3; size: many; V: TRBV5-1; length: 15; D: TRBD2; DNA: TGCGCCAGCAGCTTGGTAGCGGGGTTCACAGATACGCAGTATTTT; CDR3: CASSLVAGFTDTQYF
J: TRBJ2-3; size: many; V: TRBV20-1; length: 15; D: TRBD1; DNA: TGCAGTGCGCCCCGACAGGGCGAGTGGGCAGATACGCAGTATTTT; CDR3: CSAPRQGEWADTQYF
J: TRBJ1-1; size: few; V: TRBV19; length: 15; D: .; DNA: TGTGCCGGTAGTATAGGAGGAGAAGGGGACACTGAAGCTTTCTTT; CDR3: CAGSIGGEGDTEAFF
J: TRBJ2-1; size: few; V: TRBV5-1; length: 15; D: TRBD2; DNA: TGCGCCAGCAGCTTGGTCCTAGCGGGGTATGATGAGCAGTTCTTC; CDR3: CASSLVLAGYDEQFF
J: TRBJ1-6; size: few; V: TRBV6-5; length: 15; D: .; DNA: TGTGCCAGCAGTTACTCGAACCAGAATAATTCACCCCTCCACTTT; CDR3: CASSYSNQNNSPLHF
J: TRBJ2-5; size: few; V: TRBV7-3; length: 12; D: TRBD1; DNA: TGTGCCAGGGGACAGGGGTGGGAGACCCAGTACTTC; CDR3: CARGQGWETQYF
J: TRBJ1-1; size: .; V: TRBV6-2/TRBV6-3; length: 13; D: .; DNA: TGTGCCACATCGAGGGGGTTGGGTACTGAAGCTTTCTTT; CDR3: CATSRGLGTEAFF
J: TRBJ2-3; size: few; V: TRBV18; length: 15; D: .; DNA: TGTGCCAGCTCACCTGGGGGCTCCGGCACAGATACGCAGTATTTT; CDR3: CASSPGGSGTDTQYF
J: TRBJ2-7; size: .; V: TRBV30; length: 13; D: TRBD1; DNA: TGTGCCTGGCACAGGGGATCAAGAGACGAGCAGTACTTC; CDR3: CAWHRGSRDEQYF
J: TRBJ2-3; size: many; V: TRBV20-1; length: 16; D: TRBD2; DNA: TGCAGTGCTAACTCGCGGGGGATCTCTAGCACAGATACGCAGTATTTT; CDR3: CSANSRGISSTDTQYF
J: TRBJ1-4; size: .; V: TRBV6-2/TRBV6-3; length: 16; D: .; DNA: TGTGCCAGCAGTTACGGAACAGGGCTTAATAATGAAAAACTGTTTTTT; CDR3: CASSYGTGLNNEKLFF
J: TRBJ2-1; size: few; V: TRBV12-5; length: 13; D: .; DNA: TGTGCTAGTGGTTTGGCCCCACTCAATGAGCAGTTCTTC; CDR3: CASGLAPLNEQFF